This TCR beta chain was identified in a study of cytomegalovirus exposure and HLA in healthy donors. Study findings and constraints: Per published reports, the classifier diagnosed cytomegalovirus status with high specificity and sensitivity.

The PCR used 60 Vbeta and 13 Jbeta primers. TCRdb's copy holds only in-frame clones and misses some; the assay was immunoSEQ multiplex PCR. The sample records roughly 250,000 clones, 72% being singletons. A word on this clone: Its target is not known.

Germline CDR1 reads SGHAT; CDR2 reads FQNNGV. The CDR3 is made up of 15 amino acids. While unrecorded immune exposures were likely, the donors were nominally healthy when sampled. This TCR was recovered from a female donor in good health and CMV-seronegative. The sequenced material came from PBMCs. V usage is TRBV11-2 and J usage is TRBJ2-5, with D tentatively TRBD1 (6 bases). The DNA end favors TRBJ2-7, so the J call may be wrong. The CDR3 is CASSPGTDSSYEQYF. The CDR3 nucleotides are TGTGCCAGCAGCCCAGGGACGGACAGCTCCTACGAGCAGTACTTC.